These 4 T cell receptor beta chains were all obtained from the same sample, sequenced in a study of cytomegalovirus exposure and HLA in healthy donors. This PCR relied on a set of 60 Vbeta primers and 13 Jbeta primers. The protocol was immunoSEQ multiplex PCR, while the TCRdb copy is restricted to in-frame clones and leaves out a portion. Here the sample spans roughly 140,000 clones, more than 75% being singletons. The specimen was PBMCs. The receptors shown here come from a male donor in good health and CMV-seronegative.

As DNA, the CDR3 is TGTGCCAGTAAAAGTTGGGCGGTGGGGGGAAAGGGCAATCAGCCCCAGCATTTT. This codes for CASKSWAVGGKGNQPQHF. The V call is TRBV27, the J call TRBJ1-5; the D gene is possibly TRBD1 (5 bases). The germline V gene encodes CDR1 MNHEY and CDR2 SMNVEV (reference sequence). The CDR3 covers 18 residues. Trimming took 9 bases from V and 2 from J, leaving 26 bases between them.

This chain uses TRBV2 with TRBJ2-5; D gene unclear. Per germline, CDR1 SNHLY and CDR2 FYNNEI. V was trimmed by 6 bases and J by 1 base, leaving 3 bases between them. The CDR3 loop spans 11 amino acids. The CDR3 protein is CASSFQETQYF. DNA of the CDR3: TGTGCCAGCAGCTTCCAAGAGACCCAGTACTTC.

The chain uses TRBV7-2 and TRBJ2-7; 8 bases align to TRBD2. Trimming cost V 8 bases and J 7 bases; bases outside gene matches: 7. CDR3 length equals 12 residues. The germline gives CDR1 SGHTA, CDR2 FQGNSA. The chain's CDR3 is CASGSGGREQYF. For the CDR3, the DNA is TGTGCCAGCGGCTCGGGGGGGAGGGAGCAGTACTTC.

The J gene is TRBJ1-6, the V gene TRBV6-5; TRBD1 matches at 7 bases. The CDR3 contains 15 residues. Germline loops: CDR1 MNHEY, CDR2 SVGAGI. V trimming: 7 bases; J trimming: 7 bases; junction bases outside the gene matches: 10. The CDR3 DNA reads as TGTGCCAGCACACTGGCCGGGACAGCCAATTCACCCCTCCACTTT. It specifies CASTLAGTANSPLHF.